One sample yielded the 2 T cell receptor beta chains listed below, sequenced in a study of blood T cell repertoires in COVID-19 (dated by TCRdb to 2020 to 2021). The library was prepared using the immunoSEQ multiplex PCR assay. What TCRdb holds here is the immuneACCESS table cut down to in-frame rearrangements. Part of the clones is not present; checked against another copy, under half of the missing clones reflect an unresolved V gene, and the others are unexplained. The sample table lists some 180,000 clones, less than 90% of them with a count of one. Jointly, the top ten make up roughly 3.1% of the sample. The sample was PBMCs or T cells enriched from blood (not recorded which). The source of these receptors is a young woman who had been exposed to COVID-19.

The chain recombines TRBV5-6 with TRBJ2-7, with D possibly being TRBD2 (5 bases). The CDR3 runs to 16 residues. The V gene lost 5 bases and the J gene lost 0 bases, with 18 bases spanning the gap. In germline, CDR1 is SGHDT, CDR2 YYEEEE. CDR3 protein: CASRPSLPGSSYEQYF. CDR3 DNA: TGTGCCAGCAGACCCTCGCTGCCGGGAAGCTCCTACGAGCAGTACTTC.

The chain is built from TRBV4-3 and TRBJ1-2; 10 positions agree with TRBD1. Germline V gene sequence: CDR1 LGHNA, CDR2 YSLEER. With 0 bases clipped from V and 0 bases from J, the junction kept 7 bases outside the gene matches. This CDR3 comprises 18 residues. CDR3 sequence: CASSQDTTGGVTNYGYTF. CDR3 nucleotides: TGCGCCAGCAGCCAAGACACGACAGGGGGCGTAACTAACTATGGCTACACCTTC.